Listed below are T cell receptor beta chains from one sample, sequenced in a study of early stage breast cancer tumors. TCRdb keeps only in-frame clones here, not all; method: immunoSEQ multiplex PCR. The table shows 45,000 to 50,000 clones, with roughly 83% occurring only once. Sample: blood. These receptors all come from a person in their fifties with breast cancer. CDR3s include the opening cysteine and the closing phenylalanine or tryptophan. The order of the fields is clone size, D gene, V gene, J gene, CDR3 protein, CDR3 DNA. A D gene is named only where the DNA matches it firmly. Size is stated for part of the rows, as once, few or many counts, or as a class when the clone is expanded.

once	NA	TRBV5-1	TRBJ2-7	CASSLGSGPTYEQYF	TGCGCCAGCAGCTTGGGAAGCGGACCGACCTACGAGCAGTACTTC
NA	TRBD1	TRBV4-3	TRBJ1-5	CASSQDGAGGRQPQHF	TGCGCCAGCAGCCAAGATGGGGCAGGGGGCCGTCAGCCCCAGCATTTT
NA	TRBD1	TRBV28	TRBJ2-7	CASSLVDRGYEQYF	TGTGCCAGCAGTTTAGTGGACAGGGGCTACGAGCAGTACTTC
NA	TRBD2	TRBV5-1	TRBJ2-7	CASRRLAGLTYEQYF	TGCGCCTCACGGAGGCTAGCGGGCCTCACCTACGAGCAGTACTTC
NA	TRBD1	TRBV25-1	TRBJ2-1	CASSDGQGYYNEQFF	TGTGCCAGCAGTGACGGACAGGGGTACTACAATGAGCAGTTCTTC
NA	NA	TRBV19	TRBJ2-2	CASSPGPGELFF	TGTGCCAGTAGTCCAGGGCCCGGGGAGCTGTTTTTT
NA	NA	TRBV12-5	TRBJ2-7	CASGFWLREQYF	TGTGCTAGTGGTTTTTGGTTACGCGAGCAGTACTTC
NA	NA	TRBV6-5	TRBJ2-1	CASSYSLLKREQFF	TGTGCCAGCAGTTACTCCCTCCTAAAGCGCGAGCAGTTCTTC
NA	NA	TRBV19	TRBJ2-1	CASSIRDVHLGNEQFF	TGTGCCAGTAGTATACGGGACGTACACCTGGGCAATGAGCAGTTCTTC
NA	NA	TRBV27	TRBJ2-3	CASSLRPSQDTQYF	TGTGCCAGCAGTTTACGTCCCAGCCAGGATACGCAGTATTTT
NA	TRBD2	TRBV10-3	TRBJ2-7	CAISNPGLAEYEQYF	TGTGCCATCAGTAACCCCGGACTAGCGGAGTACGAGCAGTACTTC
NA	NA	TRBV6-6	TRBJ2-7	CASSNSPHLSYEQCF	TGTGCCAGCAGTAACAGTCCCCACCTCTCCTACGAGCAGTGCTTC
NA	TRBD1	TRBV28	TRBJ1-2	CASTDATGPRGGYTF	TGTGCCAGCACCGACGCGACAGGGCCGAGGGGCGGCTACACCTTC
NA	NA	TRBV9	TRBJ2-7	CASSTHWDSEYEQYF	TGTGCCAGCAGCACACATTGGGATTCCGAATACGAGCAGTACTTC
NA	NA	TRBV10-3	TRBJ1-1	CAITLGGGTEAFF	TGTGCCATCACCCTGGGCGGAGGGACTGAAGCTTTCTTT
NA	NA	TRBV14	TRBJ1-3	CASSPGTARNTIYF	TGTGCCAGCAGCCCCGGGACGGCACGAAACACCATATATTTT
NA	NA	TRBV30	TRBJ1-4	CAWSVGAPTNEKLFF	TGTGCCTGGAGTGTTGGGGCACCTACTAATGAAAAACTGTTTTTT
NA	NA	TRBV9	TRBJ2-5	CASSVVGGGSETQYF	TGTGCCAGCAGCGTAGTTGGGGGAGGAAGTGAGACCCAGTACTTC
NA	NA	TRBV18	TRBJ2-5	CASSPGTHQETQYF	TGTGCCAGCTCACCAGGGACGCACCAAGAGACCCAGTACTTC
NA	NA	TRBV4-1	TRBJ2-7	CASSQAQPGAYEQYF	TGCGCCAGCAGCCAAGCCCAGCCCGGGGCCTACGAGCAGTACTTC
NA	NA	TRBV25-1	TRBJ1-2	CASSVGTAPNGYTF	TGTGCCAGCAGTGTAGGGACCGCACCCAACGGCTACACCTTC
NA	NA	TRBV7-9	TRBJ1-1	CASSSRQKPMNTEAFF	TGTGCCAGCAGTTCCAGACAGAAGCCCATGAACACTGAAGCTTTCTTT
NA	TRBD2	TRBV5-1	TRBJ2-5	CASSLEAGTAQETQYF	TGCGCCAGCAGCTTGGAAGCGGGGACGGCGCAAGAGACCCAGTACTTC
NA	NA	TRBV6-5	TRBJ1-5	CASSFGPWEIYQPQHF	TGTGCCAGCAGTTTCGGACCCTGGGAGATTTATCAGCCCCAGCATTTT
NA	NA	TRBV29-1	TRBJ2-3	CSVGGSGDDTDTQYF	TGCAGCGTTGGTGGTAGCGGAGATGACACAGATACGCAGTATTTT
NA	TRBD1	TRBV2	TRBJ1-1	CASSFDRVGTEAFF	TGTGCCAGCAGTTTCGACAGGGTTGGAACTGAAGCTTTCTTT
NA	NA	TRBV7-9	TRBJ1-2	CASSSWGGRPYGYTF	TGTGCCAGCAGCAGTTGGGGGGGCCGACCTTATGGCTACACCTTC
NA	NA	TRBV7-9	TRBJ2-7	CASSLALDLLVREQYF	TGTGCCAGCAGCTTAGCGCTAGACTTACTGGTTCGGGAGCAGTACTTC
NA	TRBD1	TRBV5-1	TRBJ2-7	CASSGRQGSDPGYEQYF	TGCGCCAGCAGCGGGCGACAGGGGTCGGACCCAGGCTACGAGCAGTACTTC
NA	NA	TRBV4-3	TRBJ2-4	CASSQDRSRGPKNIQYF	TGCGCCAGCAGCCAAGATAGGAGCAGGGGCCCCAAAAACATTCAGTACTTC